This is a list of T cell receptor beta chains from one sample in a study of monozygotic twins with inflammatory bowel disease. TCRdb reprocessed the 5' RACE reads and reports one entry per CDR3 protein, with no DNA. The sample data list approximately 330,000 distinct CDR3 sequences. Sequenced sample: blood. Receptor source: a human donor with ulcerative colitis or Crohn's disease, or a healthy co-twin of an affected twin (not recorded which). Both conserved end residues are part of each CDR3.

V gene: TRBV9
J gene: TRBJ2-3
CDR3 protein: CASSSDPTDTQYF

V gene: TRBV5-1
J gene: TRBJ1-6
CDR3 protein: CASRGGAGNSPLHF

V gene: TRBV10-2
J gene: TRBJ2-3
CDR3 protein: CASRAGLAVRTDTQYF

V gene: TRBV7-9
J gene: TRBJ2-1
CDR3 protein: CASSPKGGAYNEQFF

V gene: TRBV29-1
J gene: TRBJ2-7
CDR3 protein: CSVFSAGPREQYF

V gene: TRBV25-1
J gene: TRBJ1-4
CDR3 protein: CASSESSTPRGYLEKLFF

V gene: TRBV5-1
J gene: TRBJ2-6
CDR3 protein: CASSERRAASGANVLTF

V gene: TRBV6-2/TRBV6-3
J gene: TRBJ2-2
CDR3 protein: CASSPSFGTGNTGELFF

V gene: TRBV27
J gene: TRBJ2-7
CDR3 protein: CASSRGQGYEQYF

V gene: TRBV4-1
J gene: TRBJ1-3
CDR3 protein: CASSQDWVAGNTIYF

V gene: TRBV20-1
J gene: TRBJ1-3
CDR3 protein: CSANMLNTIYF

V gene: TRBV24-1
J gene: TRBJ2-3
CDR3 protein: CATSDPDGRTTDTQYF

V gene: TRBV29-1
J gene: TRBJ2-3
CDR3 protein: CSVPLGTDTQYF

V gene: TRBV29-1
J gene: TRBJ2-7
CDR3 protein: CSVDLLGQSSYEQYF

V gene: TRBV9
J gene: TRBJ2-3
CDR3 protein: CASSVEAGVATQYF

V gene: TRBV12-3/TRBV12-4
J gene: TRBJ1-1
CDR3 protein: CASSLTGVSTEAFF

V gene: TRBV9
J gene: TRBJ2-1
CDR3 protein: CASSVSGSGDNEQFF

V gene: TRBV20-1
J gene: TRBJ1-4
CDR3 protein: CSANDRANEKLFF

V gene: TRBV28
J gene: TRBJ2-3
CDR3 protein: CASIEGGKADTQYF

V gene: TRBV5-1
J gene: TRBJ1-2
CDR3 protein: CASSLAEGIRTF